This T cell receptor (beta chain) was retrieved from a study of identifying expanded T cells in peripheral blood. Study-wide results and limits: Over around two and four weeks, about 15 and 19 clones changed, versus approximately 1.2 between replicates.

Some clones are missing from TCRdb's copy, which holds only in-frame ones; the method was immunoSEQ multiplex PCR. The sample records some 90,000 clones, approximately 86% being singletons. Remarks on this clone: Its antigen is as yet unknown.

Losses at the gene ends were 8 bases for V and 8 bases for J; bases not matched to a gene: 10. CDR3 length: 13 amino acids. Looked up from germline, CDR1 is GTSNPN and CDR2 is SVGIG (reference sequence). This chain joins TRBV30 and TRBJ2-1; 9 bases agree with TRBD2. Sequences were obtained from blood. This TCR was recovered from a person aged 18-69 years in good health. The CDR3, as DNA: TGTGCCGGAGCGGGGGGACTAGTAGATGAGCAGTTCTTC. Encoded protein: CAGAGGLVDEQFF.